One and the same sample provided the 32 T cell receptor beta chains below, sequenced in a study of T cell responses to AZD1222 COVID-19 vaccine. Profiled with immunoSEQ multiplex PCR; TCRdb holds only in-frame clones, not every one. This sample has some 120,000 clones, with 88% found just once. Sequencing was performed on peripheral blood, taken 28 days after the second AZD1222 dose. The source of these receptors is an adult who received the AZD1222 COVID-19 vaccine.

The chain joins TRBV11-2 to TRBJ1-6; unclear D gene. This CDR3 region has 15 residues. Germline CDR1 and CDR2: SGHAT and FQNNGV. V gave up 0 bases and J gave up 14 bases, with 17 bases separating them. CDR3 sequence reads: CASSLDPSSLGTLHF. The DNA for the CDR3 is TGTGCCAGCAGCTTAGATCCCAGTAGTTTGGGAACCCTCCACTTT.

The chain uses TRBV6-5 and TRBJ2-7; 7 bases fit TRBD2. Trimming cost V 8 bases and J 2 bases; bases outside gene matches: 9. This CDR3 comprises 14 residues. Germline V CDR1 and CDR2: MNHEY, SVGAGI. The CDR3 bases are TGTGCCAGCGCTCTGTCAGGGAGGGCCTACGAGCAGTACTTC. It encodes CASALSGRAYEQYF.

The chain employs TRBV5-5 and TRBJ2-3; 9 positions agree with TRBD2. The CDR3 contains 15 residues. Losses at the gene ends were 3 bases for V and 5 bases for J; bases not matched to a gene: 7. Per germline, CDR1 SGHKS and CDR2 YYEKEE (reference sequence). The CDR3 DNA reads TGTGCCAGCAGCTACCCAGCGGGGGGTATAGATACGCAGTATTTT. Protein product: CASSYPAGGIDTQYF.

The V gene is TRBV25-1, the J gene TRBJ1-3, with a tentative D call TRBD1 (6 bases). The V gene's germline CDR1 is MGHDK and CDR2 SYGVNS. This CDR3 is built from 16 residues. V was trimmed by 4 bases and J by 4 bases, leaving 17 bases between them. The CDR3 coding sequence is TGTGCCAGCAGTGGCCCCAGGGGCCCTTTAGGAAACACCATATATTTT. Encoded protein: CASSGPRGPLGNTIYF.

Only a few counts were recorded for this clone. V is TRBV4-1 and J is TRBJ2-1, with D maybe TRBD2 (6 bases). V lost 3 bases and J 8 bases, leaving 14 bases between the germline ends. The CDR3 loop spans 14 amino acids. Germline V gives CDR1 MGHRA, CDR2 YSYEKL. The CDR3 DNA reads TGCGCCAGCAGCCATCTCGGGAGTCAGGATGAGCAGTTCTTC. It translates to CASSHLGSQDEQFF.

The rearrangement joins TRBV28 to TRBJ1-5, with D possibly matching TRBD1 (5 bases). The CDR3 runs 16 residues. Germline V gene lookup returns CDR1 MDHEN and CDR2 SYDVKM. V shed 7 bases and J shed 0 bases, with 16 bases lying between them. The CDR3 DNA sequence: TGTGCCAGCACAACTGGGGACTTTTTTAGCAATCAGCCCCAGCATTTT. It specifies CASTTGDFFSNQPQHF. Looking up the rest from reference TRBV28 and TRBJ1-5 gives the full variable domain: DVKVTQSSRYLVKRTGEKVFLECVQDMDHENMFWYRQDPGLGLRLIYFSYDVKMKEKGDIPEGYSVSREKKERFSLILESASTNQTSMYLCASTTGDFFSNQPQHFGDGTRLSIL.

CDR3 loop: CASGFRGEGYTF. In DNA form, the CDR3 reads TGTGCCAGCGGGTTCCGAGGGGAAGGCTACACCTTC. J is TRBJ1-2 and V is TRBV6-5; possibly TRBD1 for D (5 bases). The CDR3 is made up of 12 amino acids. V was cut by 8 bases and J by 8 bases, with 15 bases left in between. Per the germline V gene, CDR1 is MNHEY and CDR2 is SVGAGI.

The chain couples TRBV3-1 (or the pseudogene TRBV3-2) to TRBJ2-5, with TRBD2 matching over 11 bases. This CDR3 is built from 20 residues. Trimming cost V 5 bases and J 5 bases; bases outside gene matches: 22. Germline CDR1 reads LGHDT; CDR2 reads YNNKEL (reference sequence). CDR3 nucleotides: TGTGCCAGCAGCTTTCTCAATTCAACTAGCGGGGGAAGGTCAGAGGAGACCCAGTACTTC. Translation: CASSFLNSTSGGRSEETQYF.

V is TRBV9 and J is TRBJ2-3; D could derive from TRBD1 or TRBD2 (5 bases each). Germline assignment: CDR1 SGDLS and CDR2 YYNGEE. V lost 4 bases to trimming and J lost 4 bases, with 19 bases between them. This CDR3 has 16 residues. The CDR3 nucleotides read TGTGCCAGCAGCCCGTCGGGACCGGGGATGGCAGATACGCAGTATTTT. As protein: CASSPSGPGMADTQYF.

This clone turned up a few times. The V gene is TRBV19, the J gene TRBJ1-5, with 10 nucleotides matching TRBD1. CDR1 is LNHDA and CDR2 is SQIVND in the germline V gene (reference sequence). The CDR3 spans 15 residues. The J segment lost 1 base and the V segment lost 5 bases, leaving 2 bases of the junction unmatched. Here the CDR3 reads CASSRQGASNQPQHF. The CDR3 DNA reads TGTGCCAGTAGTCGACAGGGGGCCAGCAATCAGCCCCAGCATTTT.

The V gene is TRBV19, the J gene TRBJ2-3, with 10 bases that match TRBD1. After removal of 8 bases from V and 4 bases from J, the junction contained 3 bases not matched to a gene. The CDR3 contains 13 residues. Germline CDR1 and CDR2: LNHDA and SQIVND (reference sequence). This CDR3 reads CASGGQGSDTQYF. CDR3 coding DNA: TGTGCCAGTGGGGGACAGGGGTCAGATACGCAGTATTTT.

V gene TRBV11-3 combines with J gene TRBJ2-1; D is tentatively TRBD1 or TRBD2 (5 bases each). The V end lost 1 base, the J end lost 7 bases, and 17 bases lay between the germline ends. The CDR3 covers 16 residues. The germline V gene encodes CDR1 SGHNT and CDR2 YENEEA. Here the CDR3 reads CASSLGGTTVGNEQFF. The CDR3, as DNA: TGTGCCAGCAGCTTAGGGGGGACCACCGTGGGGAATGAGCAGTTCTTC.

The gene calls are TRBV5-5 and TRBJ2-1; no clear D gene. The V gene's germline CDR1 is SGHKS and CDR2 YYEKEE (reference sequence). V was cut by 0 bases and J by 2 bases, with 9 bases left in between. This CDR3 has 15 amino acids. CDR3 nucleotides: TGTGCCAGCAGCTTGGGGGGATCTACCTACAATGAGCAGTTCTTC. Protein sequence: CASSLGGSTYNEQFF. Full variable domain (rest looked up from reference TRBV5-5 and TRBJ2-1): DAGVTQSPTHLIKTRGQQVTLRCSPISGHKSVSWYQQVLGQGPQFIFQYYEKEERGRGNFPDRFSARQFPNYSSELNVNALLLGDSALYLCASSLGGSTYNEQFFGPGTRLTVL.

J is TRBJ1-3 and V is TRBV7-9; perhaps TRBD1 as D (5 bases). Germline assignment: CDR1 SEHNR and CDR2 FQNEAQ (reference sequence). This CDR3 has 16 residues. Trimming took off 8 bases at V and 0 bases at J, with 17 bases between the two ends. CDR3 protein: CASYSGRVSSGNTIYF. Here the CDR3 DNA reads TGTGCCAGCTATTCCGGCAGGGTGAGCTCTGGAAACACCATATATTTT.

The chain carries TRBV4-1 and TRBJ2-1; D possibly corresponds to TRBD1 (6 bases). This CDR3 region has 16 residues. Germline assignment: CDR1 MGHRA and CDR2 YSYEKL. V lost 1 base, J lost 0 bases, and 10 bases lay in between. The CDR3 coding sequence is TGCGCCAGCAGCCAAGTGGGGGCTAGCTCCTACAATGAGCAGTTCTTC. It specifies CASSQVGASSYNEQFF.

This rearrangement joins TRBV7-9 to TRBJ2-1; no definite D call. From germline, CDR1 is SEHNR and CDR2 FQNEAQ (reference sequence). The CDR3 has 11 amino acids. V dropped 4 bases and J dropped 6 bases, with 4 bases sitting between them. DNA for the CDR3: TGTGCCAGCAGCTGGCCCAATGAGCAGTTCTTC. Its protein is CASSWPNEQFF.

V and J are TRBV12-3 or TRBV12-4 and TRBJ1-5; D gene uncertain. CDR3 size: 12 residues. Trimming shortened V by 2 bases and J by 10 bases, and 9 bases separated the two germline ends. The DNA for the CDR3 is TGTGCCAGCAGTTTATTATTCCGACCCCAGCATTTT. It translates to CASSLLFRPQHF.

V and J are TRBV2 and TRBJ2-2; 8 nucleotides agree with TRBD1. Unmatched junction bases numbered 10, after V lost 6 bases and J lost 7 bases. There are 15 residues in the CDR3. CDR1 is SNHLY, CDR2 FYNNEI, per germline. CDR3 in DNA: TGTGCCAGCAGCGGACAGGGTGTTGGCGGCGGGGAGCTGTTTTTT. It yields the protein CASSGQGVGGGELFF.

J is TRBJ2-1 and V is TRBV30, with 9 bases matching TRBD1. CDR1 is GTSNPN and CDR2 is SVGIG in the germline V gene (reference sequence). V shed 1 base, J shed 0 bases, and the junction held 4 bases outside the gene matches. The CDR3 contains 16 residues. Here the CDR3 reads CAWSGATGGSYNEQFF. In DNA, the CDR3 is TGTGCCTGGAGTGGGGCGACAGGGGGCTCCTACAATGAGCAGTTCTTC.

The rearrangement links TRBV30 to TRBJ1-4; no definite D call. The V gene lost 2 bases and the J gene lost 0 bases, with 10 bases spanning the gap. The germline V gene encodes CDR1 GTSNPN and CDR2 SVGIG (reference sequence). This CDR3 spans 15 amino acids. CDR3 bases: TGTGCCTGGAGTACCCGAAGTTCAACTAATGAAAAACTGTTTTTT. Its protein is CAWSTRSSTNEKLFF.

This chain links TRBV12-3 or TRBV12-4 with TRBJ1-2; TRBD1 is a possible D gene (5 bases). V was trimmed by 5 bases and J by 4 bases, leaving 11 bases between them. This CDR3 comprises 13 residues. DNA of the CDR3: TGTGCCAGCAGTCCCCAGACAGCCTATGGCTACACCTTC. Translated: CASSPQTAYGYTF.

The rearrangement joins TRBV6-2 or TRBV6-3 to TRBJ1-1; TRBD1 matches at 12 bases. The germline gives CDR1 MNHEY, CDR2 SVGEGT. The CDR3 covers 15 residues. The trim removed 4 bases at V and 6 bases at J, leaving 6 bases unmatched. The CDR3 here is CASSSPGQGAAEAFF. The CDR3 DNA reads TGTGCCAGCAGTTCTCCGGGACAGGGGGCCGCTGAAGCTTTCTTT.

V is TRBV6-5 and J is TRBJ2-5, with D tentatively TRBD1 (5 bases). Trimming cost V 7 bases and J 5 bases, with 17 bases left between them. In germline, CDR1 is MNHEY, CDR2 SVGAGI. The CDR3 runs 14 residues. CDR3 loop: CASNAQGQWETQYF. The CDR3 DNA follows: TGTGCCAGCAATGCCCAGGGCCAGTGGGAGACCCAGTACTTC.

This chain joins TRBV29-1 and TRBJ1-1; D perhaps matches TRBD1 (5 bases). Germline values: CDR1 SQVTM, CDR2 ANQGSEA. V shed 4 bases and J shed 1 base, with 13 bases lying between them. The CDR3 is made up of 14 amino acids. The CDR3 DNA follows: TGCAGCGTTGCAGCCGGGACGGCGAACACTGAAGCTTTCTTT. This codes for CSVAAGTANTEAFF.

The chain recombines TRBV3-1 (or the pseudogene TRBV3-2) with TRBJ2-3, with D tentatively TRBD2 (6 bases). The length of the CDR3 is 14 residues. The germline gives CDR1 LGHDT, CDR2 YNNKEL (reference sequence). Trimming stripped 4 bases from V and 5 bases from J, with 13 bases between. In DNA form, the CDR3 reads TGTGCCAGCAGCCCCCGGAGGGCCCGAGATACGCAGTATTTT. Translated, it gives CASSPRRARDTQYF.

V usage is TRBV7-8 and J usage is TRBJ1-1; 9 bases match TRBD1. V shed 3 bases, J shed 4 bases, and the junction held 6 bases outside the gene matches. CDR3 length: 15 amino acids. CDR1 and CDR2 (germline): SGHVS, FQNEAQ. The CDR3, as DNA: TGTGCCAGCAGCTTCGAGGACAGGGGTGGCACTGAAGCTTTCTTT. Protein product: CASSFEDRGGTEAFF.

The CDR3 loop reads CASSMDVMETQYF. CDR3 in DNA: TGTGCCAGTAGTATGGACGTGATGGAGACCCAGTACTTC. The gene calls are TRBV19 and TRBJ2-5, with D uncertain. The germline V and J ends were trimmed by 3 bases and 5 bases, with 10 bases remaining between them. The CDR3 sequence is 13 residues long. Germline V lookup: CDR1 LNHDA, CDR2 SQIVND (reference sequence).

This chain joins TRBV2 and TRBJ2-3; TRBD2 matches 10 bases. V was clipped by 4 bases and J by 0 bases; unmatched bases: 7. The CDR3 covers 17 residues. Germline V gives CDR1 SNHLY, CDR2 FYNNEI. CDR3 nucleotides: TGTGCCAGCAGTGCCTCGCGAGCGGGGGGGAGCACAGATACGCAGTATTTT. Protein sequence: CASSASRAGGSTDTQYF.

The gene calls are TRBV29-1 and TRBJ2-1, with D uncertain. The CDR3 runs to 13 residues. V lost 7 bases and J lost 3, with 13 bases in between. The germline V gene encodes CDR1 SQVTM and CDR2 ANQGSEA. CDR3 DNA sequence: TGCAGCGCAAGTGGCAACAACTACAATGAGCAGTTCTTC. It codes for CSASGNNYNEQFF.

This chain uses TRBV5-1 with TRBJ2-7; D may be TRBD1 (6 bases). Trimming took 0 bases from V and 2 from J, leaving 15 bases between them. This CDR3 contains 16 residues. From germline, CDR1 is SGHRS and CDR2 YFSETQ. Here the CDR3 DNA reads TGCGCCAGCAGCTTGGTTTGGTCAGGGGACACCTACGAGCAGTACTTC. Amino acids: CASSLVWSGDTYEQYF.

This sequence joins TRBV7-8 and TRBJ2-6, with unresolved D. Germline V CDR1 and CDR2: SGHVS, FQNEAQ. V lost 1 base and J 0 bases, leaving 10 bases between the germline ends. The CDR3 runs 17 residues. CDR3 DNA sequence: TGTGCCAGCAGCTTAGGATTTAGGGACTCTGGGGCCAACGTCCTGACTTTC. As protein: CASSLGFRDSGANVLTF. Looking up the rest from reference TRBV7-8 and TRBJ2-6 gives the full variable domain: GAGVSQSPRYKVAKRGQDVALRCDPISGHVSLFWYQQALGQGPEFLTYFQNEAQLDKSGLPSDRFFAERPEGSVSTLKIQRTQQEDSAVYLCASSLGFRDSGANVLTFGAGSRLTVL.

The chain recombines TRBV11-2 with TRBJ2-2; tentatively, D is TRBD2 (6 bases). The CDR3 is 17 amino acids. CDR1 is SGHAT and CDR2 is FQNNGV in the germline V gene. V was clipped by 8 bases and J by 6 bases, with 25 bases between them. This chain's CDR3 is CASDLSSGSGLSGELFF. The DNA of the CDR3 is TGTGCCAGCGACTTGTCCTCGGGAAGCGGGCTTTCCGGGGAGCTGTTTTTT.